This T cell receptor (beta chain) was recorded in a study of cytomegalovirus exposure and HLA in healthy donors. A multiplex PCR was run with 60 Vbeta primers and 13 Jbeta primers. Method: immunoSEQ multiplex PCR; TCRdb's copy keeps in-frame clones and lacks some. This repertoire shows 150,000 to 200,000 clones, roughly 65% found once; its top ten account for approximately 4.6%. Germline trimming cut 0 bases from V and 4 bases from J; bases unmatched to any gene: 5. CDR1 is SGHRS, CDR2 YFSETQ, per germline. This CDR3 spans 15 amino acids. The sequence was collected from a man in his late teens or twenties in good health and CMV-seropositive. Sequenced sample: PBMCs. The J gene is TRBJ2-5, the V gene TRBV5-1; TRBD1 aligns across 8 bases. This chain's CDR3 is CASSLAGGGSETQYF. CDR3 coding DNA: TGCGCCAGCAGCTTGGCAGGGGGCGGCTCAGAGACCCAGTACTTC.